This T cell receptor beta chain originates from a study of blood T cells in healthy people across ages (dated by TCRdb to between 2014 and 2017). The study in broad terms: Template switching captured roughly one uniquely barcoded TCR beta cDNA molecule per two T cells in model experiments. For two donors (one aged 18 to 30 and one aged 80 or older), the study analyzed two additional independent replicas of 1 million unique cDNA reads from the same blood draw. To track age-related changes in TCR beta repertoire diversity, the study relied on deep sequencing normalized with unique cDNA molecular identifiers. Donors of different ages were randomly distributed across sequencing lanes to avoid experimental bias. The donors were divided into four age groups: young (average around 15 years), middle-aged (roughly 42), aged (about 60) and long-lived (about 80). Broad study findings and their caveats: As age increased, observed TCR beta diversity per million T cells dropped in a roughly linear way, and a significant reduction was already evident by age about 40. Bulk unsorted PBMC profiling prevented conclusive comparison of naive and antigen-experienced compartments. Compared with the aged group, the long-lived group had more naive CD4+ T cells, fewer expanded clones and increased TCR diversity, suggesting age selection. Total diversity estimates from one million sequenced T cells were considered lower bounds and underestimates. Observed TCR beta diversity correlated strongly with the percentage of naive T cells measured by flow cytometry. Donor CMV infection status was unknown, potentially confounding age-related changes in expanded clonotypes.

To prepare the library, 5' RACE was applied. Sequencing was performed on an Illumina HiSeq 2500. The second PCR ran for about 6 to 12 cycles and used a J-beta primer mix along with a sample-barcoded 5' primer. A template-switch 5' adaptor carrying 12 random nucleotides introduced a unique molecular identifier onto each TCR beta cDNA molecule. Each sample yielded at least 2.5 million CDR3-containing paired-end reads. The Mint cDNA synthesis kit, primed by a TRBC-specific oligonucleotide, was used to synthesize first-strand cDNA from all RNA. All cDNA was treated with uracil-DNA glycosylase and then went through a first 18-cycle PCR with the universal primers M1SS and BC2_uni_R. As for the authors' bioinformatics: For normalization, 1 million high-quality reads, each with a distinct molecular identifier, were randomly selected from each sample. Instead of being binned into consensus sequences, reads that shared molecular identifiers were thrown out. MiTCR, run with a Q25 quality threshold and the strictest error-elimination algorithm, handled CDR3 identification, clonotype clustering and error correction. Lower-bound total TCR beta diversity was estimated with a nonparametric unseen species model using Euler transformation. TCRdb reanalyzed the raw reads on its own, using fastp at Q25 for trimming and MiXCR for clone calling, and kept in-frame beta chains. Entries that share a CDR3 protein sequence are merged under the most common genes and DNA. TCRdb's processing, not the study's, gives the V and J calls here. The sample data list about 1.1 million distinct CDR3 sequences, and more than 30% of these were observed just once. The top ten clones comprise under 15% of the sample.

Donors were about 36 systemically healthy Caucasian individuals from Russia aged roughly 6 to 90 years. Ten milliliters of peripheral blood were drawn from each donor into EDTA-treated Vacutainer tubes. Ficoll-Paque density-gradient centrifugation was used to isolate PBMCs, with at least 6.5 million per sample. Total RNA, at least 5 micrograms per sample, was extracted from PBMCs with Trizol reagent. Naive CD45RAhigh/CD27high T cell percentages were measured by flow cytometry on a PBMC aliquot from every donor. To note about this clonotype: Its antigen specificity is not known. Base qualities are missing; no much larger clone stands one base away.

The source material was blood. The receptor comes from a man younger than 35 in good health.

The sequence in DNA is TGTGCCAGCAGCTCTCGCAGGGGGCGTTTGGTGAACACTGAAGCTTTCTTT. It translates as CASSSRRGRLVNTEAFF. This receptor chain uses TRBV12-3 or TRBV12-4 and TRBJ1-1; 8 nucleotides in the junction match TRBD1. From the cysteine through the phenylalanine, the CDR3 covers 17 amino acids. Here the CDR3 DNA is all that survives: 51 bases in frame from base 1. Trimming removed 6 bases from V and 0 bases from J; the gene matches leave 12 bases unexplained.